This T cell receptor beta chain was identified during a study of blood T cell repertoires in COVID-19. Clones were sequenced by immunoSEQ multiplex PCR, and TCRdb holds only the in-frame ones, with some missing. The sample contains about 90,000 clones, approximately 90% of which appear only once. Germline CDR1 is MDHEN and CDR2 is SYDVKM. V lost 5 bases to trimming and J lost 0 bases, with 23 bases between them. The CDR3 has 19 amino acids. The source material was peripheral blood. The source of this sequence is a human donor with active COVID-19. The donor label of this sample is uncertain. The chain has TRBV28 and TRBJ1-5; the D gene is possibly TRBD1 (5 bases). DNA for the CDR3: TGTGCCAGCAGTGGGATTTCAGGGTTTCCCTATTATAGCAATCAGCCCCAGCATTTT. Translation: CASSGISGFPYYSNQPQHF.